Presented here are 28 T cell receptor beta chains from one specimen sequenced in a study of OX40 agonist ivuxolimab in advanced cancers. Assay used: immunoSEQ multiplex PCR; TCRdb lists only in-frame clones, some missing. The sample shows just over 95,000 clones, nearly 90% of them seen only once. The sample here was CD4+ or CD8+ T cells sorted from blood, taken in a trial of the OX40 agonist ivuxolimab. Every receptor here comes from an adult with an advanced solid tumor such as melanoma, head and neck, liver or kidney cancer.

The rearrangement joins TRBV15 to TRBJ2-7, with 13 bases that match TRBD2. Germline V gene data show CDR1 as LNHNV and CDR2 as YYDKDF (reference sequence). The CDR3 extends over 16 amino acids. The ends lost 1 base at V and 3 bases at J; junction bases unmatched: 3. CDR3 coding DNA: TGTGCCACCAGCAGAGCTGGACTAGCGGGAGACTACGAGCAGTACTTC. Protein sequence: CATSRAGLAGDYEQYF.

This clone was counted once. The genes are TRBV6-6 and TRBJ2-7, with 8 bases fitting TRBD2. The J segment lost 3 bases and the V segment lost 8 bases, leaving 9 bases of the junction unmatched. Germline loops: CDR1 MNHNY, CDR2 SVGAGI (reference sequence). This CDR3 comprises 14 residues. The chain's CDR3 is CASRSGRRVYEQYF. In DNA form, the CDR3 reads TGTGCCAGCCGGAGCGGGAGAAGGGTCTACGAGCAGTACTTC.

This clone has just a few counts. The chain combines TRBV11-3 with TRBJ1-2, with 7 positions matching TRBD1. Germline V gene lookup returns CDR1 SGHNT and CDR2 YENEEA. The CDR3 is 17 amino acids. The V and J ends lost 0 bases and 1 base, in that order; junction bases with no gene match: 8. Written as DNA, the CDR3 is TGTGCCAGCAGCTTAGAAGCGGAACAGGGGCGTAACTATGGCTACACCTTC. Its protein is CASSLEAEQGRNYGYTF.

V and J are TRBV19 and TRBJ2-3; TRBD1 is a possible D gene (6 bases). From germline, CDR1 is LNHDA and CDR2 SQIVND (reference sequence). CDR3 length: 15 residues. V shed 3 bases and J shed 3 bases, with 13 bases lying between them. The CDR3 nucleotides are TGTGCCAGTAGTATTACGCAGAGGGGGACAGATACGCAGTATTTT. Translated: CASSITQRGTDTQYF.

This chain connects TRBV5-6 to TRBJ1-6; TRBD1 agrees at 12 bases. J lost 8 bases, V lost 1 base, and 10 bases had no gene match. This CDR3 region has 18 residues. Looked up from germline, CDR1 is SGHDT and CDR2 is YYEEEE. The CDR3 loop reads CASSLQGGTGGADSPLHF. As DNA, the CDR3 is TGTGCCAGCAGCTTGCAAGGTGGGACAGGGGGCGCGGATTCACCCCTCCACTTT.

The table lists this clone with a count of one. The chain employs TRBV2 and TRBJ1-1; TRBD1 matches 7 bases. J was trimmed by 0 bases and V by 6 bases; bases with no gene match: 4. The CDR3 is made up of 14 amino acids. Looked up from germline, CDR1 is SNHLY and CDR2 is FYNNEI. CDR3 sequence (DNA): TGTGCCAGCAGGCCAGGGGGTATGAACACTGAAGCTTTCTTT. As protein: CASRPGGMNTEAFF. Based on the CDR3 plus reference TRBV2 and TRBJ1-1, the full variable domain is EPEVTQTPSHQVTQMGQEVILRCVPISNHLYFYWYRQILGQKVEFLVSFYNNEISEKSEIFDDQFSVERPDGSNFTLKIRSTKLEDSAMYFCASRPGGMNTEAFFGQGTRLTVV.

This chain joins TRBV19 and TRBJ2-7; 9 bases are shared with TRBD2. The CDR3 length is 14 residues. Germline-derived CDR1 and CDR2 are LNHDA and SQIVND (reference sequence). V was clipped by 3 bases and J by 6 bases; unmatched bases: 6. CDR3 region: CASSIRGLAPEQYF. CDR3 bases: TGTGCCAGTAGTATCAGGGGACTAGCTCCCGAGCAGTACTTC.

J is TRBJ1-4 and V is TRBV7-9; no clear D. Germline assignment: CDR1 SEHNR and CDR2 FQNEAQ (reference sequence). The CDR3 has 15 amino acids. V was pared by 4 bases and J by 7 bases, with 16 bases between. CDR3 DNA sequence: TGTGCCAGCAGCTCGATTTCCGGACTTGTTGAAAAACTGTTTTTT. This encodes CASSSISGLVEKLFF.

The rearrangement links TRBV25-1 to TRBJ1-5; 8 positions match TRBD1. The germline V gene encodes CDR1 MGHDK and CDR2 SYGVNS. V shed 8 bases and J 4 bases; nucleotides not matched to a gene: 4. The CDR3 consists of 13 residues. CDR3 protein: CASGDRGNQPQHF. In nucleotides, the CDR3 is TGTGCCAGCGGAGACAGGGGTAATCAGCCCCAGCATTTT.

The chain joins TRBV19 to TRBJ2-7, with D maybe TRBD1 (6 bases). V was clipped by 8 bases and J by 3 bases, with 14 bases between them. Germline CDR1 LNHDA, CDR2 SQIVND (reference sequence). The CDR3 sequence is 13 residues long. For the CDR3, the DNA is TGTGCCAGTCAGAGGGGGAACGGCTACGAGCAGTACTTC. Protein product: CASQRGNGYEQYF. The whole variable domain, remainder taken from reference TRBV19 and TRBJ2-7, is DGGITQSPKYLFRKEGQNVTLSCEQNLNHDAMYWYRQDPGQGLRLIYYSQIVNDFQKGDIAEGYSVSREKKESFPLTVTSAQKNPTAFYLCASQRGNGYEQYFGPGTRLTVT.

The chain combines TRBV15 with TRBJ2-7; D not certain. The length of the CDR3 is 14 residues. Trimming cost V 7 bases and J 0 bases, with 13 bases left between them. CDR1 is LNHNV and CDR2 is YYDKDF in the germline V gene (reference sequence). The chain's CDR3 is CATKGRLSSYEQYF. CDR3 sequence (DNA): TGTGCCACCAAGGGCCGACTCAGCTCCTACGAGCAGTACTTC.

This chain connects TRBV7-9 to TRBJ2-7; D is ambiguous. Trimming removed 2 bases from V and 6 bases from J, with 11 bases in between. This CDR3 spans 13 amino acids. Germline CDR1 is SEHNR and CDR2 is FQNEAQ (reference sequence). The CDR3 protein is CASSLSVGLEQYF. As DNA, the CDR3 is TGTGCCAGCAGCTTATCTGTGGGCCTCGAGCAGTACTTC.

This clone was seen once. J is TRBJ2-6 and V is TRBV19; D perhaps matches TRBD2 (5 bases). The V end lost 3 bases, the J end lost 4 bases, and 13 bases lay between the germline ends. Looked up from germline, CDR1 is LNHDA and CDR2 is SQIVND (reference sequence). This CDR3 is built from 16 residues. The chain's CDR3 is CASSIGLARGANVLTF. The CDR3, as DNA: TGTGCCAGTAGTATCGGTCTAGCACGGGGGGCCAACGTCCTGACTTTC.

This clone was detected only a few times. The CDR3 here is CASSEGETQYF. In DNA form, the CDR3 reads TGTGCCAGCAGTGAAGGAGAGACCCAGTACTTC. The rearrangement links TRBV2 to TRBJ2-5; unclear D gene. V dropped 1 base and J dropped 4 bases, with 1 base sitting between them. The CDR3 spans 11 residues. Germline values: CDR1 SNHLY, CDR2 FYNNEI.

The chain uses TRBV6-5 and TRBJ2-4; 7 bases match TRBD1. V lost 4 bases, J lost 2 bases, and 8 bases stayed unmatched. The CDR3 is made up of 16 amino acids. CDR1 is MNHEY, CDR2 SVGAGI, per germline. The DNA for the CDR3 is TGTGCCAGCAGTTCCGAGAACAGGGGTTCCAAAAACATTCAGTACTTC. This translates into CASSSENRGSKNIQYF.

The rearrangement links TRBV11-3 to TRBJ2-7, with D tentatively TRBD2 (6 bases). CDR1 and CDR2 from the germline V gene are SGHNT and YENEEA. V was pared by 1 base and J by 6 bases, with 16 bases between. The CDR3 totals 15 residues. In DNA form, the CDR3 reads TGTGCCAGCAGCTTAGGGGGGACTTCACTCTCCGAGCAGTACTTC. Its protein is CASSLGGTSLSEQYF.

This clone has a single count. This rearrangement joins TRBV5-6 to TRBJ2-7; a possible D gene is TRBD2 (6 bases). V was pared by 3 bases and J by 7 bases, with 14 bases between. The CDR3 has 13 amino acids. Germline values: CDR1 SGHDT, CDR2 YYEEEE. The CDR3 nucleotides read TGTGCCAGCAGCTGGGGCCGGGGGTTTGAGCAGTACTTC. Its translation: CASSWGRGFEQYF.

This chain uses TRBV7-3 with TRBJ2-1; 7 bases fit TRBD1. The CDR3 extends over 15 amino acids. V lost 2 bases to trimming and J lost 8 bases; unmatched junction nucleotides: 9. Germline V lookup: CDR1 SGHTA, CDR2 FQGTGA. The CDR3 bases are TGTGCCAGCAGCTTATTGGCGACAGGGAAGGATGAGCAGTTCTTC. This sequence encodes CASSLLATGKDEQFF.

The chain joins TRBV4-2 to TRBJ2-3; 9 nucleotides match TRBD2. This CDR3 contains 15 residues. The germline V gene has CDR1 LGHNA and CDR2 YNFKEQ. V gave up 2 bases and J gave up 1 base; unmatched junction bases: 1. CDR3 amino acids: CASSQSSGGTDTQYF. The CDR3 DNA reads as TGTGCCAGCAGCCAATCTAGCGGGGGCACAGATACGCAGTATTTT.

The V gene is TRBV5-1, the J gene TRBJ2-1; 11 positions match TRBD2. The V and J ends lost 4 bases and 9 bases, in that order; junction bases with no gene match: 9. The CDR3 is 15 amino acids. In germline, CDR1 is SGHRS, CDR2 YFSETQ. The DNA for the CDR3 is TGCGCCAGCAGCCGCTTTACTAGCGGGAGTTCTGAGCAGTTCTTC. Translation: CASSRFTSGSSEQFF.

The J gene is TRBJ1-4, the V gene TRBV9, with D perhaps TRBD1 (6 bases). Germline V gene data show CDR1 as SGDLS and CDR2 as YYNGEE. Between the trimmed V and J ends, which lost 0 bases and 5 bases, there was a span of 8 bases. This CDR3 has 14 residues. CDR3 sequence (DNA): TGTGCCAGCAGCGTAGGAGGGGGGAATGAAAAACTGTTTTTT. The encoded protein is CASSVGGGNEKLFF.

For the CDR3, the DNA is TGTGCCAGCAGCTTAGCGGCTCTTGGATACGAGCAGTACTTC. Translating gives CASSLAALGYEQYF. The chain has TRBV7-8 and TRBJ2-7; D gene ambiguous. V was clipped by 0 bases and J by 4 bases, with 10 bases between them. The germline V gene encodes CDR1 SGHVS and CDR2 FQNEAQ. This CDR3 has 14 amino acids.

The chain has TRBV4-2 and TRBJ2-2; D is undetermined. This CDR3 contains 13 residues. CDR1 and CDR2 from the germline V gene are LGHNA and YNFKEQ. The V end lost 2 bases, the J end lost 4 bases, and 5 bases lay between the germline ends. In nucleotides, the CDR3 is TGTGCCAGCAGCCAAAGACTCACCGGGGAGCTGTTTTTT. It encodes CASSQRLTGELFF.

The CDR3 is CASSLGTGSYTEAFF. CDR3 bases: TGCGCCAGCAGCTTGGGCACAGGTAGTTACACTGAAGCTTTCTTT. This chain links TRBV5-1 with TRBJ1-1; a weak D match, TRBD1 (5 bases). Germline V gene data show CDR1 as SGHRS and CDR2 as YFSETQ. This CDR3 is built from 15 residues. The germline V and J ends were trimmed by 0 bases and 3 bases, with 12 bases remaining between them.

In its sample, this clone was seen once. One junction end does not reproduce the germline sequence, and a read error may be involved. The CDR3 DNA sequence: TGCGCCAGCAGCTTAACGTCGGGAGTGATCCACTTC. This gives the protein CASSLTSGVIHF. The gene calls are TRBV5-1 and TRBJ2-7; possibly TRBD2 for D (6 bases). The CDR3 has 12 amino acids. Germline CDR1 SGHRS, CDR2 YFSETQ.

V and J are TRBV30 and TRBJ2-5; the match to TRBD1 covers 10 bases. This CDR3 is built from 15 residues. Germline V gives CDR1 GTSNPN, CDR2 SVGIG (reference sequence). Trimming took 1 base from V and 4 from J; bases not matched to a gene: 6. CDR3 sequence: CAWSGQGAGLETQYF. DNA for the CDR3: TGTGCCTGGAGTGGACAGGGGGCTGGTCTAGAGACCCAGTACTTC.

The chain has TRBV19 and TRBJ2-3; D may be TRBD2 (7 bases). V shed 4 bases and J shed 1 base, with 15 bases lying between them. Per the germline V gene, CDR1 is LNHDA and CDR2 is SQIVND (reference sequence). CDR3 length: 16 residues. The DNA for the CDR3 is TGTGCCAGTAGTACGGTAACGGGGGGCGGCACAGATACGCAGTATTTT. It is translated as CASSTVTGGGTDTQYF.

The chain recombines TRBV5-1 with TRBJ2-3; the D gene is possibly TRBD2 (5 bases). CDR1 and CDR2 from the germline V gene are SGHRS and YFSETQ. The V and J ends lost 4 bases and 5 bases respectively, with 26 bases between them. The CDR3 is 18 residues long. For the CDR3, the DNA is TGCGCCAGCAGCCCCGCCTTCACGGGAAGTTCGTTGCAAGATACGCAGTATTTT. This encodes CASSPAFTGSSLQDTQYF.